One and the same sample provided the 16 T cell receptor beta chains below, sequenced in a study of T cells in Graves' hyperthyroidism and ophthalmopathy. Researchers amplified the TCR beta CDR3 regions from RNA transcripts. Carried out on the TCR CDR3, a first-round RT-PCR used the HTBI primer set. TCRdb re-derived calls from the multiplex PCR reads in MiXCR, one entry per CDR3 protein. The sample contains about 700,000 distinct CDR3 sequences, about 14% of which appear only once. The material sequenced was blood. These TCRs come from a woman aged 18-30 years with Graves' hyperthyroidism.

This chain connects TRBV7-3 to TRBJ2-7; 8 nucleotides agree with TRBD2. The CDR3 is 14 amino acids. Germline CDR1 is SGHTA and CDR2 is FQGTGA. V gave up 8 bases and J gave up 4 bases; unmatched junction bases: 10. The CDR3 region is CASAASGSTYEQYF. DNA for the CDR3: TGTGCCAGCGCAGCCAGCGGGAGTACGTACGAGCAGTACTTC.

V usage is TRBV6-5 and J usage is TRBJ2-3, with a weak D call TRBD1 (5 bases). Trimming left V 2 bases short and J 2 bases short, with 8 bases between. Germline V gene lookup returns CDR1 MNHEY and CDR2 SVGAGI. This CDR3 has 14 amino acids. The CDR3 DNA reads as TGTGCCAGCAGTTACAGGGGAATCACAGATACGCAGTATTTT. Encoded protein: CASSYRGITDTQYF.

The rearrangement joins TRBV7-2 to TRBJ2-2; D uncertain. The CDR3 is 15 amino acids. V was clipped by 2 bases and J by 6 bases, with 13 bases between them. Germline loops: CDR1 SGHTA, CDR2 FQGNSA. DNA for the CDR3: TGTGCCAGCAGCTTATCCGGATCCTCTTCCGGGGAGCTGTTTTTT. It is translated as CASSLSGSSSGELFF. The full variable domain, rest sourced from reference TRBV7-2 and TRBJ2-2, is GAGVSQSPSNKVTEKGKDVELRCDPISGHTALYWYRQSLGQGLEFLIYFQGNSAPDKSGLPSDRFSAERTGGSVSTLTIQRTQQEDSAVYLCASSLSGSSSGELFFGEGSRLTVL.

The V gene is TRBV11-2, the J gene TRBJ2-7; D unresolved. The CDR3 runs to 13 residues. Germline V gene sequence: CDR1 SGHAT, CDR2 FQNNGV. Trimming pared 9 bases from V and 0 bases from J, leaving 12 bases between. The CDR3 sequence: CASLGPSSYEQYF. CDR3 DNA sequence: TGTGCCAGTCTCGGACCGAGCTCCTACGAGCAGTACTTC.

This clonotype turned up a few times. The chain combines TRBV5-8 with TRBJ1-6, with D unclear. V lost 5 bases to trimming and J lost 14 bases, with 23 bases between them. The CDR3 is 15 residues long. Germline CDR1 reads SGHTS; CDR2 reads YDEGEE. The CDR3 DNA follows: TGTGCCAGCAGTCGGACGGACCCCCTTCGGGATTCCCTCCACTTT. It codes for CASSRTDPLRDSLHF.

This clonotype was recorded many times. V usage is TRBV5-8 and J usage is TRBJ1-4; tentatively, D is TRBD1 (5 bases). The CDR3 consists of 14 residues. Germline CDR1 and CDR2: SGHTS and YDEGEE. Trimming removed 0 bases from V and 7 bases from J, with 10 bases in between. CDR3: CASSLEAQVEKLFF. In DNA, the CDR3 is TGTGCCAGCAGCTTGGAAGCACAGGTTGAAAAACTGTTTTTT. Variable domain in full (rest from reference TRBV5-8 and TRBJ1-4): EAGVTQSPTHLIKTRGQQATLRCSPISGHTSVYWYQQALGLGLQFLLWYDEGEERNRGNFPPRFSGRQFPNYSSELNVNALELEDSALYLCASSLEAQVEKLFFGSGTQLSVL.

The chain links TRBV6-1 to TRBJ2-2; D is undetermined. The CDR3 runs to 15 residues. Trimming removed 2 bases at V and 4 bases at J, with 11 bases between. Germline CDR1 reads MNHNS; CDR2 reads SASEGT. CDR3 in DNA: TGTGCCAGCAGTGAAAAGGCTTCGGCCACCGGGGAGCTGTTTTTT. Its translation is CASSEKASATGELFF.

The chain joins TRBV12-3 or TRBV12-4 to TRBJ1-4; tentatively, D is TRBD1 (5 bases). Trimming shortened V by 5 bases and J by 7 bases, and 14 bases separated the two germline ends. The CDR3 runs 14 residues. The CDR3 sequence: CASSPGGSSEKLFF. The DNA for the CDR3 is TGTGCCAGCAGTCCCGGGGGGAGTAGTGAAAAACTGTTTTTT.

There are many counts of this clonotype. The chain employs TRBV9 and TRBJ1-1; 7 nucleotides line up with TRBD1. This CDR3 has 15 residues. Per germline, CDR1 SGDLS and CDR2 YYNGEE. After removal of 3 bases from V and 4 bases from J, the junction contained 9 bases not matched to a gene. The CDR3 loop is CASSAPQGLFTEAFF. CDR3 coding DNA: TGTGCCAGCAGCGCTCCACAGGGGCTTTTCACTGAAGCTTTCTTT.

The chain joins TRBV12-3 or TRBV12-4 to TRBJ2-1, with TRBD2 identical over 9 bases. The DNA end favors TRBJ2-7, so the J call may be wrong. This CDR3 has 15 amino acids. CDR3 bases: TGTGCCAGCAGTTTAACGGGACTAGCCAACAATGAGCAGTACTTC. Its translation: CASSLTGLANNEQYF.

In this sample, this clonotype turned up many times. This rearrangement joins TRBV20-1 to TRBJ2-5; D possibly uses TRBD1 or TRBD2 (5 bases each). Trimming left V 0 bases short and J 6 bases short, with 20 bases between. The CDR3 runs 16 residues. CDR1 and CDR2 (germline): DFQATT, SNEGSKA (reference sequence). CDR3 loop: CSARDYSNAGTKTQYF. The CDR3 coding sequence is TGCAGTGCTAGAGATTATTCGAATGCAGGGACGAAGACCCAGTACTTC.

The chain uses TRBV2 and TRBJ2-2, with a tentative D call TRBD1 (5 bases). Between the trimmed V and J ends, which lost 6 bases and 4 bases, there was a span of 15 bases. The CDR3 loop spans 15 amino acids. Looked up from germline, CDR1 is SNHLY and CDR2 is FYNNEI. CDR3 coding DNA: TGTGCCAGCAGGGGGCAGCCCACGGGCACCGGGGAGCTGTTTTTT. Protein product: CASRGQPTGTGELFF. The full variable domain, completed using reference TRBV2 and TRBJ2-2, is EPEVTQTPSHQVTQMGQEVILRCVPISNHLYFYWYRQILGQKVEFLVSFYNNEISEKSEIFDDQFSVERPDGSNFTLKIRSTKLEDSAMYFCASRGQPTGTGELFFGEGSRLTVL.

Notes on this clonotype: One junction end does not reproduce the germline sequence, and a read error may be involved. CDR3 DNA: TGTGCCAACTCCCCGGGCATCTATGGCTACACCTTC. Translating it yields CANSPGIYGYTF. The J gene is TRBJ1-2, the V gene TRBV5-1; D is uncertain. The CDR3 has 12 residues. Per germline, CDR1 SGHRS and CDR2 YFSETQ.

This clonotype has a count of ten or more. The chain links TRBV7-9 to TRBJ2-7; 10 nucleotides align to TRBD1. V lost 6 bases and J lost 4; bases outside the gene matches: 6. Germline V gives CDR1 SEHNR, CDR2 FQNEAQ (reference sequence). This CDR3 is built from 14 residues. The CDR3 nucleotides are TGTGCCAGCAGTTTCGGGACAGGGGCGTACGAGCAGTACTTC. Its protein product is CASSFGTGAYEQYF.

The chain is built from TRBV20-1 and TRBJ2-1; TRBD2 aligns across 15 bases. After removal of 3 bases from V and 9 bases from J, the junction contained 3 bases not matched to a gene. The V gene's germline CDR1 is DFQATT and CDR2 SNEGSKA (reference sequence). The CDR3 has 14 residues. The CDR3 spells CSARGTSGGSEQFF. The CDR3 DNA sequence: TGCAGTGCTAGGGGGACTAGCGGGGGGAGTGAGCAGTTCTTC.

This clonotype has at least ten counts. The chain couples TRBV10-3 to TRBJ2-5; D might be TRBD1 (5 bases). Trimming removed 5 bases at V and 5 bases at J, with 12 bases between. Germline V CDR1 and CDR2: ENHRY, SYGVKD. There are 13 residues in the CDR3. The CDR3 bases are TGTGCCATCAGTCCCCCTGGGGCGGAGACCCAGTACTTC. The encoded protein is CAISPPGAETQYF.